What follows are 25 T cell receptor beta chains derived from one specimen sequenced in a study of cytomegalovirus exposure and HLA in healthy donors. Sequencing was performed with immunoSEQ multiplex PCR; in TCRdb, only in-frame clones are kept and a portion is missing. The sample holds 160,000 or so clones; around 85% are singletons and the top ten take 2% to 2.5%. The source material was PBMCs. All receptors derive from a man aged 25 to 40 in good health and CMV-seropositive.

This clone was seen just once. The V gene is TRBV27, the J gene TRBJ2-3, with 8 bases lining up with TRBD1. The CDR3 loop spans 15 amino acids. Losses at the gene ends were 4 bases for V and 0 bases for J; bases not matched to a gene: 3. Germline CDR1 MNHEY, CDR2 SMNVEV (reference sequence). The CDR3 nucleotides are TGTGCCAGCAGTTACCGGGACAGGAGCACAGATACGCAGTATTTT. Its translation is CASSYRDRSTDTQYF.

The chain links TRBV25-1 to TRBJ2-3; 15 bases map to TRBD2. V shed 5 bases, J shed 2 bases, and the junction held 5 bases outside the gene matches. The CDR3 consists of 17 residues. Germline-derived CDR1 and CDR2 are MGHDK and SYGVNS. This CDR3 reads CASSIGLAGGFTDTQYF. The DNA for the CDR3 is TGTGCCAGCAGTATAGGACTAGCGGGGGGGTTCACAGATACGCAGTATTTT.

The gene calls are TRBV9 and TRBJ2-7; a weak D match, TRBD2 (6 bases). Germline-derived CDR1 and CDR2 are SGDLS and YYNGEE. This CDR3 is 15 amino acids long. The V gene lost 0 bases and the J gene lost 1 base, with 11 bases spanning the gap. CDR3 amino acids: CASSVDAGTSYEQYF. In DNA form, the CDR3 reads TGTGCCAGCAGCGTAGACGCAGGGACTTCCTACGAGCAGTACTTC.

The rearrangement uses TRBV15 and TRBJ1-2; 8 positions agree with TRBD1. The CDR3 spans 15 residues. The V gene end was trimmed by 5 bases and the J gene end by 8 bases; junction bases not matched to a gene: 13. CDR1 LNHNV and CDR2 YYDKDF come from the germline V gene (reference sequence). CDR3 nucleotide sequence: TGTGCCACCAGCGGAAGACAGGGGACATCGGAAGGCTACACCTTC. It encodes CATSGRQGTSEGYTF.

The chain combines TRBV11-3 with TRBJ2-7; tentative D call: TRBD1 (6 bases). This CDR3 has 16 residues. CDR1 SGHNT and CDR2 YENEEA come from the germline V gene. Trimming took 2 bases from V and 2 from J, leaving 16 bases between them. Here the CDR3 DNA reads TGTGCCAGCAGCTTAAGGCCAGACAGGTTCCCCTACGAGCAGTACTTC. Its protein product is CASSLRPDRFPYEQYF.

This clone was recorded once. The CDR3 DNA reads TGTGCCAGCAGCTTTGGACTTTCCTACGAGCAGTACTTC. It is translated as CASSFGLSYEQYF. V gene TRBV7-8 combines with J gene TRBJ2-7; D might be TRBD2 (5 bases). The ends were cut back, 3 bases at V and 1 base at J, with 7 bases in the middle. This CDR3 has 13 amino acids. Germline V gene data show CDR1 as SGHVS and CDR2 as FQNEAQ.

This clone appeared a few times. The chain recombines TRBV7-2 with TRBJ2-7; 9 nucleotides align to TRBD1. The CDR3 contains 13 residues. Looked up from germline, CDR1 is SGHTA and CDR2 is FQGNSA. The junction had 5 bases not matched to a gene; V was cut back by 4 bases and J by 7 bases. The CDR3 region is CASSSGTGWEQYF. The CDR3 DNA reads TGTGCCAGCAGCTCCGGGACAGGGTGGGAGCAGTACTTC.

The chain has TRBV4-3 and TRBJ2-7; D not resolved. The CDR3 has 12 amino acids. V was cut by 1 base and J by 8 bases, with 9 bases left in between. The germline V gene encodes CDR1 LGHNA and CDR2 YSLEER. The CDR3 bases are TGCGCCAGCAGCCAAGGGAGTAGGAAGCAGTACTTC. This codes for CASSQGSRKQYF.

The gene calls are TRBV30 and TRBJ1-2; D uncertain. This CDR3 contains 12 residues. V was shortened by 3 bases and J by 4 bases, with 9 bases between the two germline ends. Germline loops: CDR1 GTSNPN, CDR2 SVGIG (reference sequence). The CDR3 region is CAWSALGYGYTF. CDR3 nucleotide sequence: TGTGCCTGGAGCGCTCTAGGCTATGGCTACACCTTC.

The V gene is TRBV9, the J gene TRBJ1-4; D is possibly TRBD1 (6 bases). Per the germline V gene, CDR1 is SGDLS and CDR2 is YYNGEE. The CDR3 is 16 residues long. V was pared by 0 bases and J by 7 bases, with 16 bases between. The CDR3 DNA reads as TGTGCCAGCAGCGTAGGGGTCGGGGGGGCAGGTGAAAAACTGTTTTTT. Translating it yields CASSVGVGGAGEKLFF.

As to this clone: Other nucleotide sequences in the sample specify the same CDR3. This chain joins TRBV5-1 and TRBJ2-3, with TRBD2 matching over 10 bases. The V and J ends lost 4 bases and 6 bases, in that order; junction bases with no gene match: 11. Germline CDR1 and CDR2: SGHRS and YFSETQ. This CDR3 has 16 residues. In DNA, the CDR3 is TGCGCCAGCAGCCTACCGAGCGGGGGGGCGGGGGATACGCAGTATTTT. Amino acid sequence: CASSLPSGGAGDTQYF.

The chain links TRBV7-9 to TRBJ2-3; 11 bases are shared with TRBD1. V lost 8 bases and J lost 5; bases outside the gene matches: 9. Looked up from germline, CDR1 is SEHNR and CDR2 is FQNEAQ (reference sequence). The CDR3 runs to 15 residues. CDR3 loop: CASGPGQGVGDTQYF. CDR3 DNA: TGTGCCAGCGGGCCGGGACAGGGGGTTGGAGATACGCAGTATTTT.

The chain joins TRBV4-1 to TRBJ2-5, with TRBD2 matching over 10 bases. Germline trimming cut 3 bases from V and 5 bases from J; bases unmatched to any gene: 12. Germline V gene data show CDR1 as MGHRA and CDR2 as YSYEKL. The CDR3 runs to 17 residues. The CDR3 loop reads CASSQGSLAGGMETQYF. The CDR3 nucleotides are TGCGCCAGCAGCCAGGGGTCTTTAGCGGGGGGTATGGAGACCCAGTACTTC.

The rearrangement links TRBV6-1 to TRBJ1-1, with 10 bases identical to TRBD1. The CDR3 has 14 amino acids. CDR1 is MNHNS and CDR2 is SASEGT in the germline V gene. V was clipped by 4 bases and J by 7 bases; unmatched bases: 6. DNA for the CDR3: TGTGCCAGCAGTGCTTCGACAGGGGGCGTTGAAGCTTTCTTT. Amino acids: CASSASTGGVEAFF.

A single count supports this clone. This chain uses TRBV10-2 with TRBJ2-1; TRBD2 matches 13 bases. Germline loops: CDR1 WSHSY, CDR2 SAAADI. This CDR3 has 15 amino acids. V gave up 4 bases and J gave up 8 bases; unmatched junction bases: 5. CDR3 nucleotides: TGCGCCAGCAGTGGTACTAGCGGGGGGGCACATGAGCAGTTCTTC. It yields the protein CASSGTSGGAHEQFF.

The chain couples TRBV11-2 to TRBJ2-7, with TRBD2 identical over 12 bases. The germline V gene has CDR1 SGHAT and CDR2 FQNNGV. The ends lost 4 bases at V and 1 base at J; junction bases unmatched: 5. The CDR3 runs to 16 residues. The CDR3 DNA sequence: TGTGCCAGCAGCTCCGAAACTAGCGGGGGGTCCTACGAGCAGTACTTC. Its translation is CASSSETSGGSYEQYF. The complete variable domain, with remaining parts taken from reference TRBV11-2 and TRBJ2-7, reads EAGVAQSPRYKIIEKRQSVAFWCNPISGHATLYWYQQILGQGPKLLIQFQNNGVVDDSQLPKDRFSAERLKGVDSTLKIQPAKLEDSAVYLCASSSETSGGSYEQYFGPGTRLTVT.

V is TRBV7-2 and J is TRBJ2-3; TRBD2 aligns across 7 bases. Trimming cost V 8 bases and J 1 base; bases outside gene matches: 9. The CDR3 has 15 residues. Germline V gives CDR1 SGHTA, CDR2 FQGNSA. CDR3 sequence: CASAAGVAGTDTQYF. The CDR3 coding sequence is TGTGCCAGCGCGGCGGGAGTAGCGGGCACAGATACGCAGTATTTT.

The chain employs TRBV4-3 and TRBJ1-2; D gene ambiguous. This CDR3 comprises 16 residues. Trimming took 0 bases from V and 2 from J, leaving 13 bases between them. Germline V gives CDR1 LGHNA, CDR2 YSLEER. The CDR3 coding sequence is TGCGCCAGCAGCCAAGATGCTGGCGGTGAAAACTATGGCTACACCTTC. Its translation: CASSQDAGGENYGYTF.

This clone appeared a few times. V usage is TRBV10-2 and J usage is TRBJ1-4, with 12 nucleotides matching TRBD1. The CDR3 totals 15 residues. Germline V gene data show CDR1 as WSHSY and CDR2 as SAAADI. Germline trimming cut 6 bases from V and 6 bases from J; bases unmatched to any gene: 5. The CDR3 nucleotides read TGCGCCAGCAGCCCGGGACAGGGGGCGTATGAAAAACTGTTTTTT. Residues: CASSPGQGAYEKLFF.

The J gene is TRBJ1-5, the V gene TRBV6-1; D may be TRBD1 (5 bases). In germline, CDR1 is MNHNS, CDR2 SASEGT. V lost 4 bases and J 0 bases, leaving 13 bases between the germline ends. The CDR3 totals 16 residues. The CDR3 nucleotides are TGTGCCAGCAGTGGGGTAGACAGCTATAGCAATCAGCCCCAGCATTTT. Protein: CASSGVDSYSNQPQHF.

This chain links TRBV4-1 with TRBJ2-7; 8 nucleotides agree with TRBD2. From germline, CDR1 is MGHRA and CDR2 YSYEKL. This CDR3 region has 17 residues. The J segment lost 0 bases and the V segment lost 4 bases, leaving 11 bases of the junction unmatched. CDR3 DNA: TGCGCCAGCAGCCCCGCCGGGACTAGAGATCTCTCCTACGAGCAGTACTTC. Translating it yields CASSPAGTRDLSYEQYF.

The gene calls are TRBV4-3 and TRBJ1-2; 9 bases are shared with TRBD1. Germline CDR1 LGHNA, CDR2 YSLEER. The CDR3 sequence is 17 residues long. Unmatched junction bases numbered 12, after V lost 0 bases and J lost 7 bases. The CDR3 DNA is TGCGCCAGCAGCCAAGATCCGGCGCCGGGACAGGGTTCTGGCTACACCTTC. Translated: CASSQDPAPGQGSGYTF.

The rearrangement links TRBV7-2 to TRBJ1-1, with D hard to call. The germline CDR1 and CDR2 sequences are SGHTA and FQGNSA. This CDR3 spans 13 amino acids. V was trimmed by 3 bases and J by 7 bases, leaving 12 bases between them. Written as DNA, the CDR3 is TGTGCCAGCAGCTTTAGTCGTTTTGGTGAAGCTTTCTTT. Translation gives CASSFSRFGEAFF.

CDR3 in amino acids: CASSDEGARETQYF. In nucleotides, the CDR3 is TGTGCCAGCAGTGACGAAGGGGCGCGAGAGACCCAGTACTTC. The rearrangement joins TRBV25-1 to TRBJ2-5; D might be TRBD1 (5 bases). The length of the CDR3 is 14 residues. Germline values: CDR1 MGHDK, CDR2 SYGVNS. V was cut by 3 bases and J by 4 bases, with 12 bases left in between.

The V gene is TRBV27, the J gene TRBJ1-1, with TRBD1 matching 7 bases. The CDR3 spans 14 residues. Germline values: CDR1 MNHEY, CDR2 SMNVEV (reference sequence). The V and J ends lost 5 bases and 1 base, in that order; junction bases with no gene match: 4. This CDR3 is CASSPQGTNTEAFF. As DNA, the CDR3 is TGTGCCAGCAGTCCACAGGGGACGAACACTGAAGCTTTCTTT.